Following are 15 T cell receptor beta chains from one sample sequenced in a study of neurological immune-mediated disorders. TCRdb passed the 5' RACE reads through MiXCR, listing each CDR3 protein once. Of about 46,000 distinct CDR3 sequences listed, around 4.3% were seen once; the top ten hold under 6.5%. Sequenced: PBMCs. The receptor set was obtained from a woman in her sixties with multiple sclerosis.

This clonotype was seen at least ten times. The chain employs TRBV29-1 and TRBJ1-1, with D unclear. V was trimmed by 4 bases and J by 3 bases, leaving 12 bases between them. From germline, CDR1 is SQVTM and CDR2 ANQGSEA. The length of the CDR3 is 13 residues. The CDR3 protein is CSVVPGTHTEAFF. CDR3 bases: TGCAGCGTTGTGCCGGGCACACACACTGAAGCTTTCTTT.

This clonotype appeared many times. The V call is TRBV5-1, the J call TRBJ2-7; the D is unclear. Trimming left V 4 bases short and J 7 bases short, with 15 bases between. The germline V gene encodes CDR1 SGHRS and CDR2 YFSETQ. The CDR3 consists of 13 residues. CDR3 nucleotide sequence: TGCGCCAGCAGCCCTGACAACGCTAAAGAGCAGTACTTC. Translation gives CASSPDNAKEQYF. Filled out from reference TRBV5-1 and TRBJ2-7, the complete variable domain reads KAGVTQTPRYLIKTRGQQVTLSCSPISGHRSVSWYQQTPGQGLQFLFEYFSETQRNKGNFPGRFSGRQFSNSRSEMNVSTLELGDSALYLCASSPDNAKEQYFGPGTRLTVT.

V usage is TRBV12-3 or TRBV12-4 and J usage is TRBJ2-5; possibly TRBD2 for D (5 bases). This CDR3 has 12 residues. Trimming shortened V by 6 bases and J by 7 bases, and 12 bases separated the two germline ends. Here the CDR3 DNA reads TGTGCCAGCAGCCCTAGCCACGGGACCCAGTACTTC. Protein: CASSPSHGTQYF.

This clonotype was seen many times. This sequence joins TRBV6-2 or TRBV6-3 and TRBJ2-7; D gene unclear. V was shortened by 4 bases and J by 3 bases, with 4 bases between the two germline ends. Per the germline V gene, CDR1 is MNHEY and CDR2 is SVGEGT. The CDR3 is 11 residues long. The CDR3 DNA reads TGTGCCAGCAGTTTGGGCTACGAGCAGTACGTC. It translates to CASSLGYEQYV.

Turning to this clonotype: One junction end does not reproduce the germline sequence, and a read error may be involved. The chain has TRBV2 and TRBJ1-5; 8 bases line up with TRBD1. Germline lookup yields CDR1 SNHLY and CDR2 FYNNEI. The CDR3 is 15 residues long. In DNA, the CDR3 is TGTGCCAGCAGTCAAGCCTCAGGGGGCAATCAGCCCCAGAATTTT. This encodes CASSQASGGNQPQNF.

In its sample, this clonotype ranks as medium-sized. The gene calls are TRBV9 and TRBJ1-2, with D unresolved. V was pared by 4 bases and J by 7 bases, with 11 bases between. This CDR3 is built from 12 residues. The V gene's germline CDR1 is SGDLS and CDR2 YYNGEE. The CDR3 spells CASSPPTGGYTF. The CDR3 nucleotides are TGTGCCAGCAGCCCCCCCACGGGTGGCTACACCTTC.

V gene TRBV19 combines with J gene TRBJ1-5, with 7 nucleotides matching TRBD1. Germline V lookup: CDR1 LNHDA, CDR2 SQIVND (reference sequence). V was clipped by 7 bases and J by 1 base; unmatched bases: 7. The CDR3 is 15 residues long. CDR3 coding DNA: TGTGCCAGTAATAAGAGCAGGGGGAGCAATCAGCCCCAGCATTTT. Translated: CASNKSRGSNQPQHF.

In its sample, this clonotype was seen many times. This rearrangement joins TRBV10-3 to TRBJ2-5, with no clear D. The CDR3 has 15 residues. In germline, CDR1 is ENHRY, CDR2 SYGVKD. Trimming cost V 0 bases and J 2 bases, with 10 bases left between them. The CDR3 sequence: CAISESPDSQETQYF. The CDR3 DNA follows: TGTGCCATCAGTGAGTCCCCCGACTCTCAAGAGACCCAGTACTTC.

This clonotype occurred many times. The J gene is TRBJ1-1, the V gene TRBV7-2, with D maybe TRBD1 (6 bases). The V end lost 1 base, the J end lost 6 bases, and 12 bases lay between the germline ends. Germline V CDR1 and CDR2: SGHTA, FQGNSA. The CDR3 consists of 14 residues. The chain's CDR3 is CASSLVRGRAEAFF. The CDR3 region has the DNA TGTGCCAGCAGCTTAGTTCGGGGGCGAGCTGAAGCTTTCTTT.

This clonotype occurred many times. The chain carries TRBV20-1 and TRBJ2-3; 10 bases fit TRBD1. This CDR3 has 14 amino acids. Germline assignment: CDR1 DFQATT and CDR2 SNEGSKA (reference sequence). Trimming removed 7 bases from V and 3 bases from J; junction bases left unmatched: 7. In nucleotides, the CDR3 is TGCAGTGTAGGGGACAGGGGTTTGACAGATACGCAGTATTTT. Translation gives CSVGDRGLTDTQYF.

This clonotype has only a few counts. The chain has TRBV3-1 and TRBJ1-2; perhaps TRBD1 as D (6 bases). Germline V lookup: CDR1 LGHDT, CDR2 YNNKEL (reference sequence). V was shortened by 0 bases and J by 6 bases, with 11 bases between the two germline ends. There are 14 residues in the CDR3. CDR3 loop: CASSQDHRVDGYTF. CDR3 nucleotide sequence: TGTGCCAGCAGCCAAGATCACAGGGTGGATGGCTACACCTTC.

In its sample, this clonotype ranks as medium-sized. The CDR3, as DNA: TGTGCCTCCGACAGGGATTCGCGGGCTTTCTTT. This encodes CASDRDSRAFF. This sequence joins TRBV30 and TRBJ1-1; 7 bases line up with TRBD1. Germline CDR1 and CDR2: GTSNPN and SVGIG (reference sequence). This CDR3 is built from 11 residues. After removal of 7 bases from V and 11 bases from J, the junction contained 10 bases not matched to a gene.

This clonotype was counted ten times or more. This chain uses TRBV4-2 with TRBJ2-3; weak D call: TRBD2 (5 bases). Germline V gene sequence: CDR1 LGHNA, CDR2 YNFKEQ. This CDR3 comprises 18 residues. V was trimmed by 0 bases and J by 1 base, leaving 17 bases between them. For the CDR3, the DNA is TGTGCCAGCAGCCAAGATATTTACGGGATAGGGCGCACAGATACGCAGTATTTT. Its protein product is CASSQDIYGIGRTDTQYF.

This chain uses TRBV30 with TRBJ2-5; D perhaps matches TRBD2 (6 bases). Trimming took 0 bases from V and 5 from J, leaving 10 bases between them. Germline lookup yields CDR1 GTSNPN and CDR2 SVGIG (reference sequence). The CDR3 consists of 13 residues. In DNA, the CDR3 is TGTGCCTGGAGTGTAACTAGCAGGGAGACCCAGTACTTC. Translated, it gives CAWSVTSRETQYF. Full variable domain (rest looked up from reference TRBV30 and TRBJ2-5): SQTIHQWPATLVQPVGSPLSLECTVEGTSNPNLYWYRQAAGRGLQLLFYSVGIGQISSEVPQNLSASRPQDRQFILSSKKLLLSDSGFYLCAWSVTSRETQYFGPGTRLLVL.

This clonotype was found many times. The chain employs TRBV3-1 and TRBJ1-1; 10 bases match TRBD1. The CDR3 contains 18 residues. Germline V CDR1 and CDR2: LGHDT, YNNKEL (reference sequence). J was trimmed by 0 bases and V by 2 bases; bases with no gene match: 9. CDR3 nucleotide sequence: TGTGCCAGCAGCCAAAGCCTTCGGGACAGGGGAATGAACACTGAAGCTTTCTTT. It specifies CASSQSLRDRGMNTEAFF.